This T cell receptor beta chain derives from a study of cytomegalovirus exposure and HLA in healthy donors. Per germline, CDR1 SEHNR and CDR2 FQNEAQ (reference sequence). CDR3 length: 13 amino acids. With 4 bases clipped from V and 6 bases from J, the junction kept 1 base outside the gene matches. A remark on this clone: Its specificity is unknown.

Measured with immunoSEQ multiplex PCR; TCRdb has only the in-frame clones, and not every one. The top ten clones hold about 0.96% of a sample with roughly 310,000 clones, 88% of them seen once. Study-wide results and limits: The TCR clusters that emerged in the first cohort tended, a later analysis found, to co-occur in the 110 or so validation repertoires. Reports showed the classifier diagnosing cytomegalovirus status with high specificity and sensitivity. Three chains linked to CMV were shown in vitro to be specific for CMV antigens. Cytomegalovirus-associated status was assigned to roughly 160 TCR beta chains.

The sample comprised PBMCs. The chain couples TRBV7-9 to TRBJ1-4; 8 nucleotides agree with TRBD1. The receptor comes from a man in his thirties or forties in good health and CMV-seronegative. The CDR3 nucleotides are TGTGCCAGCAGCTGGGGACAGGATGAAAAACTGTTTTTT. It yields the protein CASSWGQDEKLFF.